Presented here are 8 T cell receptor beta chains from one specimen sequenced in a study of spatial heterogeneity in lung cancer. The time point is: sample taken at primary tumor resection. Unsorted tumor, nontumor lung tissue or cryopreserved PBMC supplied the whole RNA. MiXCR, applied by TCRdb to the 5' RACE reads, yields one record per CDR3 protein. The sample contains about 6,900 distinct CDR3 sequences, approximately 3.9% of which appear only once. This specimen consisted of normal lung tissue next to the tumor, obtained at surgery. The receptors stem from a female donor with early-stage non-small cell lung cancer.

By its share, this clonotype is medium-sized (0.01 to 0.1%). For the CDR3, the DNA is TGTGCCAGCAGCTTAAATGCGGGGTTTAAAGCCGGGGAGCTGTTTTTT. This gives the protein CASSLNAGFKAGELFF. The chain is built from TRBV7-3 and TRBJ2-2; D is possibly TRBD2 (6 bases). CDR1 and CDR2 from the germline V gene are SGHTA and FQGTGA. The CDR3 consists of 16 residues. V dropped 1 base and J dropped 6 bases, with 15 bases sitting between them.

In its sample, this clonotype was seen a few times. J is TRBJ1-2 and V is TRBV7-8, with D perhaps matching TRBD1 (5 bases). This CDR3 region has 13 residues. V was pared by 5 bases and J by 4 bases, with 11 bases between. The germline V gene encodes CDR1 SGHVS and CDR2 FQNEAQ. The CDR3 protein is CASSPTRGYGYTF. The CDR3 DNA follows: TGTGCCAGCAGCCCGACTAGGGGCTATGGCTACACCTTC.

This clonotype showed up many times. The chain is built from TRBV3-1 and TRBJ2-6; weak D call: TRBD1 (6 bases). With 4 bases removed from V and 0 bases from J, the gap between germline ends came to 19 bases. Germline-derived CDR1 and CDR2 are LGHDT and YNNKEL (reference sequence). The CDR3 contains 19 residues. CDR3 sequence: CASSRAGVGFPSGANVLTF. The CDR3 DNA is TGTGCCAGCAGCCGCGCAGGGGTTGGGTTCCCCTCTGGGGCCAACGTCCTGACTTTC.

Ten or more counts support this clonotype. The chain carries TRBV5-4 and TRBJ2-6, with TRBD1 identical over 10 bases. The CDR3 is 18 amino acids. The V gene end was trimmed by 1 base and the J gene end by 0 bases; junction bases not matched to a gene: 4. CDR1 SGHNT and CDR2 YYREEE come from the germline V gene (reference sequence). CDR3 residues: CASSLWGQGFSGANVLTF. The CDR3 DNA reads TGTGCCAGCAGCTTGTGGGGACAGGGGTTCTCTGGGGCCAACGTCCTGACTTTC.

In its sample, this clonotype is medium-sized. V gene TRBV18 combines with J gene TRBJ1-1; 9 bases align to TRBD1. CDR1 is KGHSH, CDR2 LQKENI, per germline. This CDR3 contains 14 residues. V was clipped by 3 bases and J by 4 bases; unmatched bases: 3. The CDR3 reads CASSPKTGGTEAFF. The CDR3 DNA sequence: TGTGCCAGCTCACCCAAGACAGGGGGCACTGAAGCTTTCTTT.

Within the sample, this clonotype is medium-sized. The rearrangement uses TRBV7-2 and TRBJ2-1, with 8 nucleotides matching TRBD2. Looked up from germline, CDR1 is SGHTA and CDR2 is FQGNSA. CDR3 length: 14 residues. With 5 bases clipped from V and 5 bases from J, the junction kept 5 bases outside the gene matches. The CDR3 here is CASSAGLENNEQFF. CDR3 DNA: TGTGCCAGCAGCGCGGGACTAGAGAACAATGAGCAGTTCTTC.

A few counts support this clonotype. The rearrangement joins TRBV18 to TRBJ2-2, with D possibly matching TRBD1 (5 bases). Per germline, CDR1 KGHSH and CDR2 LQKENI. This CDR3 is 14 amino acids long. The ends were cut back, 5 bases at V and 10 bases at J, with 17 bases in the middle. CDR3 sequence: CASSDDRARLELFF. The CDR3 DNA reads as TGTGCCAGCTCAGACGACAGAGCACGGTTGGAGCTGTTTTTT. Full variable domain (rest looked up from reference TRBV18 and TRBJ2-2): NAGVMQNPRHLVRRRGQEARLRCSPMKGHSHVYWYRQLPEEGLKFMVYLQKENIIDESGMPKERFSAEFPKEGPSILRIQQVVRGDSAAYFCASSDDRARLELFFGEGSRLTVL.

This clonotype was detected ten times or more. The chain links TRBV20-1 to TRBJ1-2; the D gene is possibly TRBD1 (5 bases). There are 15 residues in the CDR3. Per germline, CDR1 DFQATT and CDR2 SNEGSKA (reference sequence). V was clipped by 3 bases and J by 0 bases, with 14 bases between them. DNA of the CDR3: TGCAGTGCTAGGTATTGGGGCAGGACTAACTATGGCTACACCTTC. Its translation is CSARYWGRTNYGYTF.